This T cell receptor (beta chain) came from a study of memory CD8 T cells in hepatitis C reinfection (dated by TCRdb to about 2017). For context, the study as a whole: A few donors spontaneously resolved two consecutive HCV infections, while two donors cleared a primary infection but became chronically infected after reinfection. A case counted as HCV reinfection when an HCV RNA test came back positive after two negative tests taken at least 60 days apart. Late or post reinfection samples were obtained 12 to 24 weeks after detection of reinfection. In five donors, the study followed the TCR beta repertoire of virus-specific CD8 T cells over time through an HCV reinfection episode. Between the late 2000s and the early 2010s, several reinfection cases that had stored pre-reinfection samples were identified. In the reinfection study, participants who had previously resolved an HCV infection were followed up every 3 months.

The germline V gene encodes CDR1 SQVTM and CDR2 ANQGSEA. V lost 0 bases and J lost 4 bases; the stretch between them is 10 bases long. Measured from the cysteine to the phenylalanine, the CDR3 is 14 residues long. The DNA shown is the 42-base CDR3, in frame from base 1. The sample's time point label, decoded: late/post reinfection, 12 to 24 weeks after detection. Sorted cells were sequenced directly ex vivo, without in vitro expansion prior to TCR sequencing. Donors were people who inject drugs enrolled in the Montreal Acute Hepatitis C Cohort Study (HEPCO) in Canada. Total naive CD8 T cells, sorted as viable CD3+ CD8+ CD45RO-, came from two donors at all three reinfection time points as controls. Before sorting, cryopreserved peripheral blood mononuclear cells were thawed and used as the source for purifying CD8 T cells. The MACS CD8+ T cell Isolation Kit was used to enrich CD8 T cells by negative selection. Cells were sorted on a BD FACSAria II sorter running FACSDiva software, and FlowJo was used to analyze the data.

Turning to this clone: Its antigen is currently not known. It has no much larger one-base neighbor in the sample; base qualities were not kept.

General conclusions and limits of the study: Because the study included only a handful of donors, definitive conclusions about public clonotypes linked to secondary clearance could not be reached.

The library was prepared using the immunoSEQ multiplex PCR assay. Genomic DNA was extracted from the sorted cells, and Adaptive Biotechnologies' automated high-throughput method was used to sequence the TCR beta V, D and J regions. A two-step, bias-controlled multiplex PCR was used to amplify the CDR3 regions. An Illumina instrument was used to sequence the amplified TCR beta libraries. As for the authors' bioinformatics: The demultiplexed reads were processed to cut down on amplification and sequencing bias, and the IMGT database was used to assign CDR3 sequences to gene families. ImmunoSEQ software version 2.0 was used to analyze repertoire data. Clonotype lists were filtered to remove out-of-frame sequences as well as sequences containing stop codons in the CDR3. Clonotypes with a frequency below 0.01% were excluded because such low-frequency clonotypes corresponded to less than one cell. To get richness, observed richness was divided by input cell number, while evenness came from dividing Shannon entropy by log observed richness. Repertoire diversity and similarity between time points were quantified using Simpson diversity and Morisita-Horn overlap indices. Clonotypes were categorized as dominant (>1%), sub-dominant (0.5-0.99%), low abundance (0.1-0.49%) or lowest abundance (<0.1%). For the germline index, total nucleotide additions were subtracted from total CDR3 length, and that difference was then divided by total CDR3 length. What TCRdb holds here is the immuneACCESS table cut down to in-frame rearrangements. Part of the clones is not present; checked against another copy, under half of the missing clones reflect an unresolved V gene, and the others are unexplained. The V and J calls and the clone size are those of that table, but D and trimming were determined from the DNA. For this sample there are tens of thousands of clones; roughly 89% appear just once. The biggest ten clones account for approximately 0.67% of the sample.

Material for sequencing was naive CD8+ T cells sorted from blood. This specimen's cell subset or site label, per the study, means: total naive CD8+CD45RO- T cells. The chain joins TRBV29-1 to TRBJ2-1; matching of 5 bases hints at TRBD2 as the D gene. This TCR was recovered from a man younger than 35 with hepatitis C virus infection. The DNA sequence is given as TGCAGCGTTGAAGATGAACTAGAGTACAATGAGCAGTTCTTC. Its protein product is CSVEDELEYNEQFF.